What follows describes a single T cell receptor beta chain. Its cognate antigen is unknown. TCRdb passed the reads through MiXCR, listing each CDR3 protein once. This sample carries some 320,000 distinct CDR3 sequences, around a tenth of them seen once, and the ten largest clones take around 4.5%. Per the germline V gene, CDR1 is DFQATT and CDR2 is SNEGSKA (reference sequence). CDR3 length equals 14 residues. Trimming removed 7 bases from V and 0 bases from J; junction bases left unmatched: 6. This specimen comes from a study of T cell repertoires in cytomegalovirus infection. In the study overall: Indications came from public TCR beta signatures; they pointed to CMV infection and to a matching HLA type. Study findings and constraints: Ex vivo responses were dominated by HLA-C-restricted CMV-specific TCR beta clonotypes. The cumulative frequency of public TCR beta families identified carriers of CMV plus the relevant HLA.

Sequencing was carried out using PBMCs. The chain is built from TRBV20-1 and TRBJ1-3; the match to TRBD1 covers 7 bases. The clonotype comes from a human donor in good health (CMV status not recorded). Some clones in this sample may be carry-over from other donors' samples. This CDR3 is CSVPTGHSGNTIYF. CDR3 coding DNA: TGCAGTGTACCGACAGGGCACTCTGGAAACACCATATATTTT.